Presented here are 30 T cell receptor beta chains from one specimen sequenced in a study of T cells in Graves' hyperthyroidism and ophthalmopathy (dated by TCRdb to between 2017 and 2020). Library preparation used multiplex PCR. Sequencing instrument: Illumina HiSeq 2000. TCR beta CDR3 regions were amplified from RNA transcripts. The TCR CDR3 was subjected to a first round of RT-PCR using the HTBI primer set and the Qiagen OneStep RT-PCR kit. Clones were called with MiXCR by TCRdb after fastp trimmed the public reads at Q25, and only in-frame beta chains were retained. Each CDR3 protein appears once, grouped with its most common genes and DNA. For this sample there are more than 500,000 distinct CDR3 sequences; around 15% appear just once. 3.5% to 4% of the sample is in the top ten clones. Sequenced: blood. The source is a woman aged 25 to 39 with Graves' hyperthyroidism.

V and J are TRBV20-1 and TRBJ1-6, with D maybe TRBD1 (5 bases). Germline CDR1 reads DFQATT; CDR2 reads SNEGSKA (reference sequence). Deletions cut 6 bases from V and 5 bases from J, with 14 bases between. This CDR3 contains 14 residues. CDR3 sequence (DNA): TGCAGTGCCGCCGGGACGGTAGATAATTCACCCCTCCACTTT. Translation gives CSAAGTVDNSPLHF.

Only a few counts were recorded for this clonotype. Relative to the germline gene, one junction end is altered; a read error may explain this. This rearrangement joins TRBV28 to TRBJ1-4; D might be TRBD1 (5 bases). Germline V gene data show CDR1 as MDHEN and CDR2 as SYDVKM. The CDR3 contains 13 residues. CDR3 loop: CASKGVYNEKLFF. The CDR3 DNA reads as TGTGCGAGCAAAGGGGTTTATAATGAAAAACTGTTTTTT.

This rearrangement joins TRBV12-3 or TRBV12-4 to TRBJ1-2, with TRBD1 identical over 7 bases. The junction had 25 bases not matched to a gene; V was cut back by 11 bases and J by 1 base. The CDR3 extends over 19 amino acids. The CDR3 loop is CAFPWGNTGVGSFNYGYTF. The DNA of the CDR3 is TGTGCCTTTCCTTGGGGGAACACAGGGGTTGGATCTTTTAACTATGGCTACACCTTC.

DNA of the CDR3: TGTGCCAGCTCACCACCGGTCGGTTTTACAGATGAGCAGTTCTTC. It codes for CASSPPVGFTDEQFF. The chain links TRBV18 to TRBJ2-1; no clear D gene. Trimming stripped 0 bases from V and 8 bases from J, with 14 bases between. Germline V CDR1 and CDR2: KGHSH, LQKENI. CDR3 length equals 15 residues.

This clonotype was detected many times. Mismatch with germline at one junction end may stem from a read error. This chain joins TRBV2 and TRBJ1-5; TRBD1 matches 10 bases. Germline V gene lookup returns CDR1 SNHLY and CDR2 FYNNEI. The CDR3 contains 14 residues. The CDR3 DNA is TGTGCCAGCAGCGCGACAGGGGGCAACCAGCCCCAGCATTTT. This codes for CASSATGGNQPQHF.

This clonotype came up a few times. V gene TRBV3-1 combines with J gene TRBJ1-1, with D possibly matching TRBD1 (6 bases). Trimming shortened V by 7 bases and J by 5 bases, and 14 bases separated the two germline ends. This CDR3 contains 13 residues. Germline V gives CDR1 LGHDT, CDR2 YNNKEL (reference sequence). The CDR3: CASNIRGGTEAFF. In DNA, the CDR3 is TGTGCCAGCAACATAAGGGGGGGGACTGAAGCTTTCTTT.

This clonotype was observed a few times. This chain links TRBV4-3 with TRBJ2-2; D tentatively reads TRBD1 or TRBD2 (5 bases each). CDR3 length equals 15 residues. CDR1 is LGHNA and CDR2 is YSLEER in the germline V gene. V dropped 3 bases and J dropped 0 bases, with 8 bases sitting between them. The DNA for the CDR3 is TGCGCCAGCAGCCAGGGGACGGCGAACACCGGGGAGCTGTTTTTT. This codes for CASSQGTANTGELFF.

This clonotype was observed a few times. This chain connects TRBV20-1 to TRBJ2-1; D is unclear. The V gene's germline CDR1 is DFQATT and CDR2 SNEGSKA (reference sequence). Trimming cost V 3 bases and J 7 bases, with 25 bases left between them. The CDR3 sequence is 17 residues long. The CDR3, as DNA: TGCAGTGCTAGCCAGTCCCTAGTTGATCCCCTTGGGAATGAGCAGTTCTTC. This codes for CSASQSLVDPLGNEQFF.

The chain uses TRBV19 and TRBJ1-2, with a tentative D call TRBD1 (5 bases). Germline CDR1 and CDR2: LNHDA and SQIVND (reference sequence). CDR3 length equals 14 residues. V dropped 5 bases and J dropped 4 bases, with 14 bases sitting between them. Here the CDR3 reads CASSGPYRIYGYTF. The CDR3 DNA reads as TGTGCCAGTAGTGGCCCTTACAGGATCTATGGCTACACCTTC.

Only a few counts were recorded for this clonotype. The genes are TRBV6-1 and TRBJ2-3; D may be TRBD1 (6 bases). The germline gives CDR1 MNHNS, CDR2 SASEGT. V was trimmed by 5 bases and J by 5 bases, leaving 11 bases between them. The CDR3 has 13 amino acids. The CDR3 here is CASSQQTGDTQYF. As DNA, the CDR3 is TGTGCCAGCAGTCAGCAGACAGGAGATACGCAGTATTTT.

This clonotype showed up many times. The chain joins TRBV6-5 to TRBJ1-2, with D hard to call. The germline CDR1 and CDR2 sequences are MNHEY and SVGAGI. The ends were cut back, 0 bases at V and 8 bases at J, with 16 bases in the middle. CDR3 size: 15 residues. CDR3 sequence: CASSYSLTAPRGYTF. Written as DNA, the CDR3 is TGTGCCAGCAGTTACTCCTTGACGGCCCCTCGGGGCTACACCTTC.

The rearrangement uses TRBV7-9 and TRBJ2-1, with unresolved D. Trimming removed 11 bases at V and 7 bases at J, with 12 bases between. The CDR3 covers 11 residues. The germline CDR1 and CDR2 sequences are SEHNR and FQNEAQ (reference sequence). The CDR3 region is CAAGAFNEQFF. The CDR3 DNA reads TGTGCCGCCGGAGCCTTTAATGAGCAGTTCTTC.

This clonotype was seen more than once but under ten times. V is TRBV5-1 and J is TRBJ2-5; D gene uncertain. Trimming pared 0 bases from V and 0 bases from J, leaving 3 bases between. Per germline, CDR1 SGHRS and CDR2 YFSETQ. The CDR3 has 13 amino acids. CDR3 protein: CASSLDDQETQYF. In DNA, the CDR3 is TGCGCCAGCAGCTTGGACGACCAAGAGACCCAGTACTTC.

This clonotype was detected ten times or more. V is TRBV7-2 and J is TRBJ2-3; D gene ambiguous. V shed 6 bases and J shed 0 bases, with 10 bases lying between them. The CDR3 is made up of 14 amino acids. Per the germline V gene, CDR1 is SGHTA and CDR2 is FQGNSA. The CDR3 bases are TGTGCCAGCAGTTACGGTGAGAGCACAGATACGCAGTATTTT. Amino acids: CASSYGESTDTQYF.

This clonotype was found many times. The chain has TRBV28 and TRBJ1-2; D is undetermined. With 8 bases removed from V and 4 bases from J, the gap between germline ends came to 17 bases. Germline assignment: CDR1 MDHEN and CDR2 SYDVKM. The CDR3 totals 14 residues. As DNA, the CDR3 is TGTGCCAGCGCCCCCCCGGGCCTGGGCTATGGCTACACCTTC. Its translation is CASAPPGLGYGYTF.

Details on this clonotype: This may arise from a read error, as a much more abundant clone is one base away. The rearrangement joins TRBV18 to TRBJ1-5; D not certain. The germline CDR1 and CDR2 sequences are KGHSH and LQKENI. CDR3 size: 14 residues. The CDR3 region has the DNA TGTGCCAGCCCACCAGGAGCAGATAATCAGCCCCAGCATTTT. Translated: CASPPGADNQPQHF.

This clonotype appeared many times. The chain links TRBV20-1 to TRBJ2-7; TRBD1 might be the D (6 bases). There are 12 residues in the CDR3. V lost 6 bases, J lost 1 base, and 10 bases lay in between. Germline V gives CDR1 DFQATT, CDR2 SNEGSKA (reference sequence). CDR3 sequence: CSAGDRSYEQYF. CDR3 sequence (DNA): TGCAGTGCCGGAGACAGGTCCTACGAGCAGTACTTC.

CDR3 protein: CASSIIIGSNQPQHF. CDR3 in DNA: TGTGCCAGTAGTATTATCATAGGTAGCAATCAGCCCCAGCATTTT. The chain links TRBV19 to TRBJ1-5; the D is unclear. CDR1 is LNHDA, CDR2 SQIVND, per germline (reference sequence). Trimming left V 3 bases short and J 0 bases short, with 9 bases between. The CDR3 has 15 residues.

As concerns this clonotype: Because it lacks the conserved phenylalanine or tryptophan at the end, this CDR3 is likely a read error. The chain carries TRBV12-3 or TRBV12-4 and TRBJ1-1, with TRBD1 as a possible D gene (6 bases). V shed 7 bases and J shed 4 bases, with 13 bases lying between them. This CDR3 comprises 13 residues. The CDR3 region is CASIQGGGTEAFL. The CDR3 coding sequence is TGTGCCAGCATTCAAGGGGGGGGCACTGAAGCTTTCCTT.

This clonotype was counted ten times or more. The chain uses TRBV30 and TRBJ2-7; D unresolved. This CDR3 contains 13 residues. The V gene's germline CDR1 is GTSNPN and CDR2 SVGIG (reference sequence). Trimming took off 1 base at V and 3 bases at J, with 10 bases between the two ends. The CDR3 region has the DNA TGTGCCTGGAGTGGGGTAGGTTACTACGAGCAGTACTTC. Protein product: CAWSGVGYYEQYF.

This clonotype was counted a few times. The V and J genes are TRBV19 and TRBJ2-6; the D call may be TRBD1 or TRBD2 (5 bases each). Trimming took off 6 bases at V and 0 bases at J, with 12 bases between the two ends. The CDR3 runs to 16 residues. Germline V lookup: CDR1 LNHDA, CDR2 SQIVND (reference sequence). The CDR3 DNA sequence: TGTGCCAGTAGAGAAGGTGGGGGCTCTGGGGCCAACGTCCTGACTTTC. Its protein is CASREGGGSGANVLTF.

This clonotype was detected a few times. This chain joins TRBV28 and TRBJ2-4, with D possibly matching TRBD1 (6 bases). Germline V lookup: CDR1 MDHEN, CDR2 SYDVKM. V was clipped by 2 bases and J by 3 bases, with 11 bases between them. This CDR3 comprises 15 residues. The CDR3 coding sequence is TGTGCCAGCAGTTTACTCACAGGGAGCAAAAACATTCAGTACTTC. Amino acid sequence: CASSLLTGSKNIQYF. The entire variable domain, with the rest obtained from reference TRBV28 and TRBJ2-4, is as follows: DVKVTQSSRYLVKRTGEKVFLECVQDMDHENMFWYRQDPGLGLRLIYFSYDVKMKEKGDIPEGYSVSREKKERFSLILESASTNQTSMYLCASSLLTGSKNIQYFGAGTRLSVL.

The table lists this clonotype with many counts. The chain uses TRBV5-5 and TRBJ2-1; D not resolved. V shed 4 bases and J shed 1 base, with 15 bases lying between them. The CDR3 consists of 16 residues. Germline lookup yields CDR1 SGHKS and CDR2 YYEKEE (reference sequence). CDR3 nucleotides: TGTGCCAGCAGCGACCCAGGTCGGATTTCCTACAATGAGCAGTTCTTC. Amino acid sequence: CASSDPGRISYNEQFF.

This clonotype occurred a few times. The gene calls are TRBV5-1 and TRBJ1-5; 7 bases align to TRBD1. From germline, CDR1 is SGHRS and CDR2 YFSETQ. Unmatched junction bases numbered 14, after V lost 4 bases and J lost 7 bases. The CDR3 is 16 residues long. This CDR3 is CASSPTTGQSNQPQHF. CDR3 coding DNA: TGCGCCAGCAGCCCCACCACGGGACAGTCTAACCAGCCCCAGCATTTT.

This clonotype was observed at least ten times. The V gene is TRBV13, the J gene TRBJ2-5; 10 bases match TRBD1. The V segment lost 5 bases and the J segment 2 bases; nucleotides outside the gene matches: 8. Germline loops: CDR1 PRHDT, CDR2 FYEKMQ (reference sequence). The CDR3 loop spans 16 amino acids. CDR3 amino acids: CASSLRDRGRQETQYF. The DNA for the CDR3 is TGTGCCAGCAGCCTCCGGGACAGGGGTCGGCAAGAGACCCAGTACTTC.

A few counts support this clonotype. The V gene is TRBV12-3 or TRBV12-4, the J gene TRBJ2-3; 7 nucleotides match TRBD1. Germline trimming cut 6 bases from V and 5 bases from J; bases unmatched to any gene: 2. The CDR3 is 12 amino acids. The CDR3 DNA sequence: TGTGCCAGCAGGTACAGGGGAGATACGCAGTATTTT. Encoded protein: CASRYRGDTQYF.

The V gene is TRBV20-1, the J gene TRBJ2-5; TRBD2 matches 8 bases. V gave up 0 bases and J gave up 2 bases; unmatched junction bases: 5. Germline CDR1 reads DFQATT; CDR2 reads SNEGSKA (reference sequence). The CDR3 is 15 residues long. The CDR3 DNA sequence: TGCAGTGCTAGAGAACTAGCGGCCGTTCAAGAGACCCAGTACTTC. Encoded protein: CSARELAAVQETQYF.

On this clonotype: A much larger clone is a single base away; this may be a read error. J is TRBJ2-7 and V is TRBV12-3 or TRBV12-4, with 9 nucleotides matching TRBD2. J gave up 7 bases and V 7 bases, and 14 bases lay outside the gene matches. This CDR3 region has 15 residues. The CDR3 spells CASTLSGSFRGEQYF. In nucleotides, the CDR3 is TGTGCCAGCACCCTTAGCGGGAGCTTTAGGGGTGAGCAGTACTTC.

The chain links TRBV19 to TRBJ1-1, with TRBD1 matching 12 bases. V was clipped by 4 bases and J by 6 bases; unmatched bases: 6. This CDR3 contains 15 residues. Looked up from germline, CDR1 is LNHDA and CDR2 is SQIVND (reference sequence). The CDR3 bases are TGTGCCAGTAGTAGTCTCGGGACAGGGGGCGCTGAAGCTTTCTTT. Its translation is CASSSLGTGGAEAFF.

This clonotype was detected ten times or more. V is TRBV29-1 and J is TRBJ2-5, with 7 bases that match TRBD1. The germline V gene has CDR1 SQVTM and CDR2 ANQGSEA. The CDR3 is made up of 14 amino acids. Unmatched junction bases numbered 9, after V lost 7 bases and J lost 1 base. The CDR3 sequence is CSAMDRRPQETQYF. CDR3 bases: TGCAGCGCGATGGACAGGCGGCCCCAAGAGACCCAGTACTTC.